This T cell receptor beta chain was profiled in a study of T cells in Graves' hyperthyroidism and ophthalmopathy. Study in general: Staff took peripheral blood when the initial diagnosis was made, before any treatment began.

RNA transcripts were the template for amplifying TCR beta CDR3 regions. The TCR CDR3 was amplified in a first-round RT-PCR using the HTBI primer set. A single record per CDR3 protein comes from TCRdb applying MiXCR to the multiplex PCR reads. The sample consists of roughly 110,000 distinct CDR3 sequences, around a sixth of them appearing once. Many counts were recorded for this clonotype. The material sequenced was blood. The sequence was collected from a woman in her fifties or sixties with Graves' hyperthyroidism.

This CDR3 is CASSLTSGATDTQYF. The CDR3 nucleotides read TGCGCCAGCAGCTTGACTAGCGGGGCCACAGATACGCAGTATTTT. V usage is TRBV5-1 and J usage is TRBJ2-3, with TRBD2 identical over 10 bases. Losses at the gene ends were 1 base for V and 2 bases for J; bases not matched to a gene: 1. Germline CDR1 and CDR2: SGHRS and YFSETQ. CDR3 size: 15 residues.